This passage covers 21 T cell receptor beta chains from one sample sequenced in a study of blood T cell repertoires in COVID-19. Generated by immunoSEQ multiplex PCR, the TCRdb table keeps only in-frame clones and is missing some. This sample has 250,000 to 350,000 clones, with roughly 80% found just once. Source material: peripheral blood. All receptors derive from a human donor with COVID-19, enrolled during active disease. The donor label of this sample is uncertain.

In nucleotides, the CDR3 is TGTGCCAGCAGTTACAATCACGGGAATGAAAAACTGTTTTTT. Translating gives CASSYNHGNEKLFF. The chain is built from TRBV6-5 and TRBJ1-4; D gene ambiguous. Germline-derived CDR1 and CDR2 are MNHEY and SVGAGI. Trimming removed 2 bases at V and 5 bases at J, with 9 bases between. CDR3 length: 14 amino acids.

The chain is built from TRBV3-1 (or the pseudogene TRBV3-2) and TRBJ2-2, with a weak D call TRBD2 (5 bases). V lost 2 bases and J lost 0, with 13 bases in between. This CDR3 region has 17 residues. Germline V gives CDR1 LGHDT, CDR2 YNNKEL (reference sequence). The CDR3 spells CASSQLSGIANTGELFF. CDR3 nucleotide sequence: TGTGCCAGCAGCCAACTTTCCGGGATCGCGAACACCGGGGAGCTGTTTTTT.

This clone came up once. The gene calls are TRBV7-3 and TRBJ1-1; D may be TRBD1 (5 bases). Germline V gene lookup returns CDR1 SGHTA and CDR2 FQGTGA. The V end lost 1 base, the J end lost 1 base, and 10 bases lay between the germline ends. This CDR3 is built from 15 residues. The CDR3 protein is CASSLSGGGNTEAFF. The DNA for the CDR3 is TGTGCCAGCAGCTTAAGTGGGGGAGGGAACACTGAAGCTTTCTTT.

This sequence joins TRBV7-2 and TRBJ1-2; 7 bases align to TRBD1. The germline V gene has CDR1 SGHTA and CDR2 FQGNSA. This CDR3 has 13 amino acids. J lost 7 bases, V lost 5 bases, and 7 bases had no gene match. The CDR3 loop reads CASSILQGSGYTF. CDR3 DNA: TGTGCCAGCAGCATCCTACAGGGGTCTGGCTACACCTTC.

CDR3 in DNA: TGTGCCAGCACCCGGGACTTGAACACTGAAGCTTTCTTT. Its translation is CASTRDLNTEAFF. V gene TRBV12-3 or TRBV12-4 combines with J gene TRBJ1-1, with D tentatively TRBD1 (5 bases). Trimming took off 7 bases at V and 0 bases at J, with 9 bases between the two ends. CDR3 size: 13 residues.

The chain has TRBV5-1 and TRBJ2-7; 7 bases agree with TRBD2. CDR1 and CDR2 from the germline V gene are SGHRS and YFSETQ. This CDR3 is 15 amino acids long. V lost 7 bases to trimming and J lost 2 bases; unmatched junction nucleotides: 12. As DNA, the CDR3 is TGCGCCAGCGTCGAGGAAGCGGGAAACGCCTACGAGCAGTACTTC. Translated: CASVEEAGNAYEQYF.

The V and J genes are TRBV7-9 and TRBJ2-3; 7 positions agree with TRBD1. The V gene's germline CDR1 is SEHNR and CDR2 FQNEAQ (reference sequence). The CDR3 loop spans 13 amino acids. V dropped 5 bases and J dropped 5; count of bases not matched to a gene: 4. The CDR3 coding sequence is TGTGCCAGCAGCCGACAGGGTGGAGATACGCAGTATTTT. Translated, it gives CASSRQGGDTQYF.

J is TRBJ2-2 and V is TRBV10-3; no clear D. This CDR3 has 13 amino acids. The ends were cut back, 2 bases at V and 4 bases at J, with 5 bases in the middle. Germline V gene lookup returns CDR1 ENHRY and CDR2 SYGVKD. The CDR3 loop reads CAISEVSTGELFF. The CDR3 DNA reads as TGTGCCATCAGTGAGGTTAGCACCGGGGAGCTGTTTTTT.

V is TRBV28 and J is TRBJ1-1; D perhaps matches TRBD1 (6 bases). Germline values: CDR1 MDHEN, CDR2 SYDVKM. V was clipped by 6 bases and J by 1 base, with 15 bases between them. This CDR3 region has 15 residues. This chain's CDR3 is CASSPDRPSNTEAFF. Here the CDR3 DNA reads TGTGCCAGCAGCCCCGACAGGCCCTCGAACACTGAAGCTTTCTTT.

J is TRBJ1-3 and V is TRBV4-3, with TRBD1 matching over 8 bases. V lost 0 bases and J lost 2; bases outside the gene matches: 9. The CDR3 extends over 18 amino acids. Germline loops: CDR1 LGHNA, CDR2 YSLEER. In DNA, the CDR3 is TGCGCCAGCAGCCAAGATCTGTCGTCGGACAGGGCTGGAAACACCATATATTTT. This translates into CASSQDLSSDRAGNTIYF.

The chain uses TRBV27 and TRBJ1-4; 7 nucleotides align to TRBD1. Germline assignment: CDR1 MNHEY and CDR2 SMNVEV (reference sequence). CDR3 length equals 14 residues. J gave up 5 bases and V 5 bases, and 5 bases lay outside the gene matches. This CDR3 is CASSPDRVNEKLFF. The DNA for the CDR3 is TGTGCCAGCAGTCCAGACAGGGTCAATGAAAAACTGTTTTTT.

This clone was observed many times. The V gene is TRBV5-1, the J gene TRBJ1-4; 10 nucleotides agree with TRBD1. The V gene's germline CDR1 is SGHRS and CDR2 YFSETQ. Germline trimming cut 3 bases from V and 1 base from J; bases unmatched to any gene: 3. The CDR3 contains 16 residues. CDR3 coding DNA: TGCGCCAGCAGCTACGGGACAGGGGTAACTAATGAAAAACTGTTTTTT. This encodes CASSYGTGVTNEKLFF.

V gene TRBV19 combines with J gene TRBJ1-1; maybe TRBD1 (5 bases). The CDR3 runs 14 residues. V was trimmed by 9 bases and J by 1 base, leaving 15 bases between them. Germline V gene sequence: CDR1 LNHDA, CDR2 SQIVND (reference sequence). Written as DNA, the CDR3 is TGTGCCAGCGGAGAAGGTAGGGGGAACACTGAAGCTTTCTTT. Encoded protein: CASGEGRGNTEAFF.

J is TRBJ2-5 and V is TRBV18; 14 nucleotides align to TRBD2. The CDR3 consists of 16 residues. Per germline, CDR1 KGHSH and CDR2 LQKENI. V lost 4 bases to trimming and J lost 5 bases; unmatched junction nucleotides: 6. CDR3 amino acids: CASSQGLAGDQETQYF. CDR3 nucleotides: TGTGCCAGCTCACAGGGACTAGCGGGAGATCAGGAGACCCAGTACTTC. The complete variable domain, with remaining parts taken from reference TRBV18 and TRBJ2-5, reads NAGVMQNPRHLVRRRGQEARLRCSPMKGHSHVYWYRQLPEEGLKFMVYLQKENIIDESGMPKERFSAEFPKEGPSILRIQQVVRGDSAAYFCASSQGLAGDQETQYFGPGTRLLVL.

This sequence joins TRBV7-8 and TRBJ2-1, with 9 bases aligning to TRBD2. Germline CDR1 and CDR2: SGHVS and FQNEAQ. The CDR3 contains 13 residues. J gave up 10 bases and V 5 bases, and 6 bases lay outside the gene matches. The CDR3 sequence: CASSTGLAGEQFF. The CDR3 nucleotides are TGTGCCAGCAGCACGGGACTAGCAGGCGAGCAGTTCTTC.

This CDR3 reads CASSWRGAEYTGELFF. The DNA for the CDR3 is TGTGCCAGCAGCTGGAGGGGAGCGGAGTACACCGGGGAGCTGTTTTTT. The rearrangement joins TRBV7-2 to TRBJ2-2, with a tentative D call TRBD2 (6 bases). Germline V gene data show CDR1 as SGHTA and CDR2 as FQGNSA. V lost 4 bases, J lost 3 bases, and 15 bases lay in between. This CDR3 is 16 amino acids long.

The chain joins TRBV7-3 to TRBJ2-1, with 10 bases identical to TRBD2. The junction had 6 bases not matched to a gene; V was cut back by 5 bases and J by 5 bases. The CDR3 spans 15 residues. Germline lookup yields CDR1 SGHTA and CDR2 FQGTGA. Here the CDR3 DNA reads TGTGCCAGCAGCCCTCAAAGCGGGAGGGACAATGAGCAGTTCTTC. It codes for CASSPQSGRDNEQFF.

This chain uses TRBV19 with TRBJ2-3; 8 bases are shared with TRBD2. Germline CDR1 and CDR2: LNHDA and SQIVND (reference sequence). The ends lost 2 bases at V and 5 bases at J; junction bases unmatched: 12. This CDR3 has 17 amino acids. CDR3 coding DNA: TGTGCCAGTAGTATATCGACTAGGGGAGCGGGAGAAGATACGCAGTATTTT. Translated: CASSISTRGAGEDTQYF.

This chain joins TRBV6-5 and TRBJ1-5, with D hard to call. The CDR3 runs 13 residues. Per the germline V gene, CDR1 is MNHEY and CDR2 is SVGAGI. V was cut by 4 bases and J by 5 bases, with 9 bases left in between. CDR3 region: CASSSVADQPQHF. CDR3 coding DNA: TGTGCCAGCAGTTCAGTGGCGGATCAGCCCCAGCATTTT.

This chain joins TRBV3-1 (or the pseudogene TRBV3-2) and TRBJ1-5, with a tentative D call TRBD1 (5 bases). V was pared by 1 base and J by 7 bases, with 14 bases between. This CDR3 region has 15 residues. Germline assignment: CDR1 LGHDT and CDR2 YNNKEL (reference sequence). The CDR3 nucleotides are TGTGCCAGCAGCCAAGGATCGGGGGTAGTGCAGCCCCAGCATTTT. Translating it yields CASSQGSGVVQPQHF.

For the CDR3, the DNA is TGTGCCAGCAGACTAAACAGGGGGTGGGAGACCCAGTACTTC. As protein: CASRLNRGWETQYF. V and J are TRBV27 and TRBJ2-5; TRBD1 matches 8 bases. This CDR3 has 14 residues. V was clipped by 6 bases and J by 5 bases; unmatched bases: 8. CDR1 is MNHEY, CDR2 SMNVEV, per germline (reference sequence).